Listed below are T cell receptor beta chains from one sample, sequenced in a study of spatial heterogeneity in lung cancer. TCRdb reprocessed the 5' RACE reads with MiXCR, giving one entry per CDR3 protein. This table holds about 30,000 distinct CDR3 sequences, more than 5.5% found once. The sample in question was lung tumor tissue, obtained at surgery. The receptor set was obtained from a male donor with early-stage non-small cell lung cancer. CDR3s include the opening cysteine and the closing phenylalanine or tryptophan. D genes are given only for firm matches. Part of the rows lack a size; the others show once, few, many or a class for expanded clones.

CDR3nt	CDR3aa	abundance	v_gene	j_gene	d_gene
TGTGCCAGCAGAAGACCCACAGATACGCAGTATTTT	CASRRPTDTQYF	many	TRBV28	TRBJ2-3	.
TGTGCCAGCAGAGGACAGGTCTATCAGCCCCAGCATTTT	CASRGQVYQPQHF	few	TRBV27	TRBJ1-5	TRBD1
TGCAGTGCCCGTTCGGGGTGGACTGAAGCTTTCTTT	CSARSGWTEAFF	many	TRBV20-1	TRBJ1-1	.
TGTGCCAGCAGTTACTCTAGAGGGGGCACTGAAGCTTTCTTT	CASSYSRGGTEAFF	many	TRBV6-5	TRBJ1-1	.
TGTGCCAGCAGCGTAAGGGACAGGGAGAACACCATATATTTT	CASSVRDRENTIYF	.	TRBV9	TRBJ1-3	TRBD1
TGCGCCAGCAGCCAAGATCAGGGGCTCGACACAGATACGCAGTATTTT	CASSQDQGLDTDTQYF	many	TRBV4-3	TRBJ2-3	.
TGTGCCAGCAGCCGCGAATCCAGGGAAGTCTACGAGCAGTACTTC	CASSRESREVYEQYF	.	TRBV11-2	TRBJ2-7	.
TGCGCCAGCAGCTTTGGAGACAGGCCCACCGGGGAGCTGTTTTTT	CASSFGDRPTGELFF	many	TRBV5-1	TRBJ2-2	.
TGTGCCAGCAGTTTAACGGGGACCTACAATGAGCAGTTCTTC	CASSLTGTYNEQFF	once	TRBV28	TRBJ2-1	.
TGTGCCAGCAGCTTAGGAATAAGCCTAGCGGGACGTGCTGAGCAGTTCTTC	CASSLGISLAGRAEQFF	once	TRBV7-9	TRBJ2-1	TRBD2
TGTGCCAGTACCCCGGGACTAGCGGGGGGGAGGACGCAGTATTTT	CASTPGLAGGRTQYF	few	TRBV19	TRBJ2-3	TRBD2
TGTGCCAGCAGTTCCCCTCAGGGGGCGGATACTGAAGCTTTCTTT	CASSSPQGADTEAFF	many	TRBV28	TRBJ1-1	TRBD1
TGTGCCAGCAGGGCTAGCGGGGGGGCTGGGGCCAACGTCCTGACTTTC	CASRASGGAGANVLTF	many	TRBV28	TRBJ2-6	TRBD2
TGTGCCAGCACCCCCCAGGGCAGGCTCAACTATGGCTACACCTTC	CASTPQGRLNYGYTF	many	TRBV6-2/TRBV6-3	TRBJ1-2	.
TGTGCCATCAGTACTAGCGGGGGGACTTACAATGAGCAGTTCTTC	CAISTSGGTYNEQFF	.	TRBV10-3	TRBJ2-1	TRBD2
TGTGCCAGCAGTTCCACAGGGGAGGGATACGAAAAACTGTTTTTT	CASSSTGEGYEKLFF	many	TRBV6-6	TRBJ1-4	TRBD1
TGTGCCAGCAGCTTAGCGGTGACAGATACGCAGTATTTT	CASSLAVTDTQYF	many	TRBV7-6	TRBJ2-3	.
TGCAGTGCTAGCAGAGGTTGGGACAGGGAAGGCAATGAGCAGTTCTTC	CSASRGWDREGNEQFF	many	TRBV20-1	TRBJ2-1	TRBD1
TGTGCCAGCAGCGATAACTACGAGCAGTACTTC	CASSDNYEQYF	many	TRBV6-2/TRBV6-3	TRBJ2-7	.
TGTGCCAGCAGTTATGACCGAGCCTACGAGCAGTACTTC	CASSYDRAYEQYF	few	TRBV6-2/TRBV6-3	TRBJ2-7	.
TGTGCCAGCAGCCCCAGGGACAGGTTTGCAGATACGCAGTATTTT	CASSPRDRFADTQYF	few	TRBV7-6	TRBJ2-3	TRBD1
TGTGCCAGCAGTTATTGGCCGGTTAGGAACACCGGGGAGCTGTTTTTT	CASSYWPVRNTGELFF	many	TRBV6-2/TRBV6-3	TRBJ2-2	.
TGCGCCAGCAGCCAAGAGGAGGGGCTGGGAGGTGAGACCCAGTACTTC	CASSQEEGLGGETQYF	many	TRBV4-1	TRBJ2-5	.
TGCGCCAGCAGCTTGGGGACAGGCAGTGTCGAGCAGTACTTC	CASSLGTGSVEQYF	.	TRBV5-1	TRBJ2-7	TRBD1
TGTGCCAGCAGTGCGACAGGAGTGAACACTGAAGCTTTCTTT	CASSATGVNTEAFF	many	TRBV6-1	TRBJ1-1	.
TGTGCCAGCAGCTTAGGAGCCATCTCTGGAAACACCATATATTTT	CASSLGAISGNTIYF	many	TRBV7-8	TRBJ1-3	.
TGCAGTGCTAGAGACACACAGCGGGGTACCCCACAGATAACGCAGTATTTT	CSARDTQRGTPQITQYF	.	TRBV20-1	TRBJ2-3	TRBD2
TGTGCCAGCAGAAGACAGGGGTCAGAAAAACTGTTTTTT	CASRRQGSEKLFF	many	TRBV6-6	TRBJ1-4	TRBD1
TGTGCCAGCAGTTTACTAGGGTTAGCGAACACCGGGGAGCTGTTTTTT	CASSLLGLANTGELFF	.	TRBV27	TRBJ2-2	.
TGTGCCAGCAGCTTAGTGGCACCGCTCACTGAAGCTTTCTTT	CASSLVAPLTEAFF	many	TRBV7-2	TRBJ1-1	.
TGCGCCAGCAGTGAGTCGCGACAGGGCACAGATACGCAGTATTTT	CASSESRQGTDTQYF	few	TRBV10-2	TRBJ2-3	.
TGCAGCGTTCTCAGGGATAGCAATCAGCCCCAGCATTTT	CSVLRDSNQPQHF	many	TRBV29-1	TRBJ1-5	.
TGTGCCAGCAGCCACGGACCCCCCCAGGGGGAGACCCAGTACTTC	CASSHGPPQGETQYF	many	TRBV7-9	TRBJ2-5	.
TGCAGTGGGGGATATCAGCCCCAGCATTTT	CSGGYQPQHF	many	TRBV20-1	TRBJ1-5	.
TGTGCCACGGGGGGGGATTCCACAGATACGCAGTATTTT	CATGGDSTDTQYF	.	TRBV28	TRBJ2-3	TRBD2
TGTGCCAGTAGTAGGAGATACGACAGCGGGGGCCGCACAGATACGCAGTATTTT	CASSRRYDSGGRTDTQYF	few	TRBV19	TRBJ2-3	TRBD2
TGTGCCAGTAGTCTCAGACAGGGGGCGGTTAATTCACCCCTCCACTTT	CASSLRQGAVNSPLHF	.	TRBV19	TRBJ1-6	TRBD1
TGCAGTGCTAGGGAGATTAGGCAAACACAAAACTATGGCTACACCTTC	CSAREIRQTQNYGYTF	.	TRBV20-1	TRBJ1-2	.